One sample yielded the 9 T cell receptor beta chains listed below, sequenced in a study of cytomegalovirus exposure and HLA in healthy donors. Vbeta (60) and Jbeta (13) primers were used in the PCR. TCRdb's table, derived via immunoSEQ multiplex PCR, lists solely in-frame clones and lacks some. The data hold 150,000 to 200,000 clones, with around 75% observed a single time. Input material: PBMCs. All receptors derive from a man aged 18 to 35 in good health and CMV-seropositive.

This clone was observed a few times. V usage is TRBV7-7 and J usage is TRBJ2-7; D possibly corresponds to TRBD1 (6 bases). Trimming stripped 0 bases from V and 3 bases from J, with 12 bases between. The CDR3 has 15 residues. Germline CDR1 reads SSHAT; CDR2 reads FNYEAQ (reference sequence). This CDR3 reads CASSLADSSVYEQYF. CDR3 coding DNA: TGTGCCAGCAGCTTAGCGGACAGCTCGGTCTACGAGCAGTACTTC.

The V and J genes are TRBV27 and TRBJ1-4, with D unresolved. V lost 1 base and J lost 0, with 9 bases in between. Per germline, CDR1 MNHEY and CDR2 SMNVEV (reference sequence). There are 16 residues in the CDR3. CDR3 in DNA: TGTGCCAGCAGTTTATATGTCGGGGCAACTAATGAAAAACTGTTTTTT. It codes for CASSLYVGATNEKLFF.

This chain joins TRBV4-2 and TRBJ2-7; D might be TRBD2 (6 bases). Germline V CDR1 and CDR2: LGHNA, YNFKEQ. Trimming cost V 1 base and J 5 bases, with 12 bases left between them. This CDR3 contains 14 residues. The CDR3 DNA is TGTGCCAGCAGCCAAGGACTAGTAGGCAACGAGCAGTACTTC. Translation gives CASSQGLVGNEQYF.

V and J are TRBV4-1 and TRBJ2-3; no firm D call. V lost 1 base to trimming and J lost 5 bases, with 4 bases between them. This CDR3 region has 12 residues. Germline V lookup: CDR1 MGHRA, CDR2 YSYEKL. CDR3 coding DNA: TGCGCCAGCAGCCAAGCTCTAGATACGCAGTATTTT. Its translation: CASSQALDTQYF.

The rearrangement joins TRBV7-3 to TRBJ2-5; D gene ambiguous. CDR3 length equals 15 residues. The V end was cut by 4 bases, the J end by 5 bases, with 17 bases between. The germline V gene encodes CDR1 SGHTA and CDR2 FQGTGA. CDR3 in DNA: TGTGCCAGCAGCTCCAAGAACTTCCCCGGGGAGACCCAGTACTTC. Translation gives CASSSKNFPGETQYF.

This sequence joins TRBV11-3 and TRBJ2-5; D is undetermined. Trimming stripped 0 bases from V and 1 base from J, with 3 bases between. The CDR3 is 13 residues long. Germline lookup yields CDR1 SGHNT and CDR2 YENEEA. DNA for the CDR3: TGTGCCAGCAGCTTAGACTTCCAAGAGACCCAGTACTTC. It encodes CASSLDFQETQYF.

The V gene is TRBV13, the J gene TRBJ2-7; 13 bases agree with TRBD2. V shed 5 bases and J 4 bases; nucleotides not matched to a gene: 5. The CDR3 runs 15 residues. Per germline, CDR1 PRHDT and CDR2 FYEKMQ (reference sequence). The CDR3 loop reads CASSPRTSGSYEQYF. Written as DNA, the CDR3 is TGTGCCAGCAGCCCACGGACTAGCGGGAGTTACGAGCAGTACTTC.

This clone was observed a single time. This chain connects TRBV9 to TRBJ2-5; 8 bases map to TRBD2. Losses at the gene ends were 0 bases for V and 5 bases for J; bases not matched to a gene: 12. In germline, CDR1 is SGDLS, CDR2 YYNGEE. The CDR3 is 17 amino acids. CDR3 loop: CASSVAVSGRAVETQYF. In DNA form, the CDR3 reads TGTGCCAGCAGCGTAGCTGTGTCCGGGAGGGCCGTGGAGACCCAGTACTTC.

This sequence joins TRBV11-3 and TRBJ2-3; the match to TRBD2 covers 9 bases. Germline CDR1 reads SGHNT; CDR2 reads YENEEA. This CDR3 comprises 14 residues. Trimming took 2 bases from V and 7 from J; bases not matched to a gene: 4. The CDR3 is CASSLFAGGYTQYF. CDR3 in DNA: TGTGCCAGCAGCTTATTCGCGGGGGGGTATACGCAGTATTTT.